The clone carrying this T cell receptor (beta chain) was counted a few times. The sample originates from a study of post-analysis software for immune sequencing data. Unique molecular identifiers were built into the TCR beta cDNA libraries. TCRdb redid the calling of the PCR reads with MiXCR, one entry per CDR3 protein. This repertoire shows about 540,000 distinct CDR3 sequences, around a third found once; its top ten account for roughly 6%. The TCR comes from a girl aged 2-17 years with multiple sclerosis. Sequencing was performed on blood.

The CDR3 sequence: CASSLGTSGGVHTDTQYF. In nucleotides, the CDR3 is TGTGCCAGCAGCTTAGGGACTAGCGGGGGAGTTCACACAGATACGCAGTATTTT. The gene calls are TRBV11-2 and TRBJ2-3; 13 bases match TRBD2. CDR1 is SGHAT and CDR2 is FQNNGV in the germline V gene. This CDR3 region has 18 residues. Trimming cost V 1 base and J 2 bases; bases outside gene matches: 6.